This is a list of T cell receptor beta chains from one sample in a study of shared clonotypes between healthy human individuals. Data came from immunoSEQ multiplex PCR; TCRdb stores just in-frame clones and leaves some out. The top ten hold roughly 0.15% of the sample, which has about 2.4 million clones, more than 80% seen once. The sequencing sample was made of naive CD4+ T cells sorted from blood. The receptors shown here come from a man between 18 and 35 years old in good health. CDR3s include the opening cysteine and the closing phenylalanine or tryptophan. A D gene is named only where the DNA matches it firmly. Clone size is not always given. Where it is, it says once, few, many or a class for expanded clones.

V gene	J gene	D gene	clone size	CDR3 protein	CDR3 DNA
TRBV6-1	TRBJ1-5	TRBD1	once	CASSGGQGRHQPQHF	TGTGCCAGCAGTGGGGGACAGGGAAGGCATCAGCCCCAGCATTTT
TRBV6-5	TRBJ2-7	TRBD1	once	CATLDRGYIEQYF	TGTGCCACCCTAGACAGGGGTTATATCGAGCAGTACTTC
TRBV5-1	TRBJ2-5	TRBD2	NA	CASSLAASAREQYF	TGCGCCAGCAGCTTGGCAGCCAGCGCGCGGGAGCAGTACTTC
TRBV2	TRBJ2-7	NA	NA	CASSTGLGGTYEQYF	TGTGCCAGCAGTACAGGGCTGGGGGGGACCTACGAGCAGTACTTC
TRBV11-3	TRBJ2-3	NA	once	CASSPLRGDTQYF	TGTGCCAGCAGCCCACTGCGCGGGGATACGCAGTATTTT
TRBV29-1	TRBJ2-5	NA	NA	CSAGGRLQETQYF	TGCAGCGCCGGGGGAAGGCTTCAAGAGACCCAGTACTTC
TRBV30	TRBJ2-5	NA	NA	CAWTPWVGAETQYF	TGTGCCTGGACCCCTTGGGTGGGGGCCGAGACCCAGTACTTC
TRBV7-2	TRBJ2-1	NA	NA	CASSLAGAGAYNEQFF	TGTGCCAGCAGCTTAGCTGGGGCAGGAGCGTACAATGAGCAGTTCTTC
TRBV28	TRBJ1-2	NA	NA	CASSLGSYGYTF	TGTGCCAGCAGTTTGGGGAGCTATGGCTACACCTTC
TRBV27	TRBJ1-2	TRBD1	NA	CASTSDRGLGYTF	TGTGCCAGCACGTCTGACAGGGGGCTTGGCTACACCTTC
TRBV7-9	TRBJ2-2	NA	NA	CASSLGVANTGELFF	TGTGCCAGCAGCTTAGGTGTCGCGAACACCGGGGAGCTGTTTTTT
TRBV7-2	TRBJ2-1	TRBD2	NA	CASSSPGGGYNEQFF	TGTGCCAGCAGCTCCCCCGGGGGGGGATACAATGAGCAGTTCTTC
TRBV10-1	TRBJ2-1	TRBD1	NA	CASSPGQGVEQFF	TGCGCCAGCAGTCCGGGACAGGGGGTAGAGCAGTTCTTC
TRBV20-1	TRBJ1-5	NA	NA	CKGDSNQPQHF	TGCAAAGGGGATAGCAATCAGCCCCAGCATTTT
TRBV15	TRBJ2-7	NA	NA	CATSRDAPYEQYF	TGTGCCACCAGCAGAGATGCGCCCTACGAGCAGTACTTC
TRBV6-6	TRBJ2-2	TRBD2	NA	CASVGGGAITGELFF	TGTGCCAGCGTGGGCGGGGGGGCGATAACCGGGGAGCTGTTTTTT
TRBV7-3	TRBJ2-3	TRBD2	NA	CASSLNGRGTDTQYF	TGTGCCAGCAGCTTGAACGGGAGGGGCACAGATACGCAGTATTTT
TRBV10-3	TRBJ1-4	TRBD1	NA	CAISDSSGTGAGKLFF	TGTGCCATCAGTGACTCGTCCGGGACAGGGGCAGGAAAACTGTTTTTT
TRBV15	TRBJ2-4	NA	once	CATSRENVLSSQKNIQYF	TGTGCCACCAGCAGAGAGAACGTCCTATCCAGTCAGAAAAACATTCAGTACTTC
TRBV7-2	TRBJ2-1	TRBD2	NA	CASSLAGRAYAEQFF	TGTGCCAGCAGCTTAGCGGGGAGGGCCTATGCTGAGCAGTTCTTC